The sequence of this TCR beta chain was determined in a study of T-cell memory formation after mild COVID-19. Study outcomes and limitations: Some responding clones appeared in pre-infection memory, suggesting cross-reactive memory joined.

At least ten counts were recorded for this clonotype. The antigen is not known. TCRdb used MiXCR to reprocess the 5' RACE reads, holding one entry per CDR3 protein. The table records approximately 490,000 distinct CDR3 sequences, about a fifth of them present only once. The CDR3 runs 16 residues. Per the germline V gene, CDR1 is MGHDK and CDR2 is SYGVNS. V shed 8 bases, J shed 1 base, and the junction held 12 bases outside the gene matches. The V gene is TRBV25-1, the J gene TRBJ2-7, with 9 bases identical to TRBD1. This TCR was sampled from an adult woman who had mild COVID-19 (a few samples of this study predate the infection). Cell type and time point are not known. The sequencing sample was made of PBMCs or a T cell subset sorted from them (not recorded which). The CDR3 loop is CASASGWGTGSYEQYF. In DNA form, the CDR3 reads TGTGCCAGCGCAAGCGGATGGGGGACAGGGTCCTACGAGCAGTACTTC.